This TCR beta chain was retrieved from a study of Graves' ophthalmopathy and Graves' hyperthyroidism. Germline V gene lookup returns CDR1 LNHDA and CDR2 SQIVND (reference sequence). CDR3 size: 12 residues. This clonotype was detected many times. Its specificity is not known. The junction differs from germline at one of its ends, possibly a read error. The sequenced template was RNA, covering the TCR beta CDR3 region. First-round RT-PCR with HTBI primers preceded a second-round multiplex PCR. One entry per CDR3 protein results from TCRdb running MiXCR on the multiplex PCR reads. The repertoire consists of 200,000 to 250,000 distinct CDR3 sequences, with roughly a fifth occurring once and the leading ten covering about 46%. Points from the study as a whole: A model built from 13 signatures distinguished ophthalmopathy from stable hyperthyroidism with approximately 90% sensitivity and 81.08% specificity.

Those donors who had ophthalmopathy presented with moderate-to-severe activity, a CAS of ≥3, a NOSPECS of ≥4 and a duration under 3 months. Clinical symptoms and serum thyroxine were used for diagnosis; TRAb, thyroid ultrasound and orbital computed tomography were also relied on. The chain carries TRBV19 and TRBJ2-5, with D unclear. Sequencing input: peripheral blood. The source is a woman aged 45-59 years with Graves' ophthalmopathy. CDR3 loop: CAGSITGETQYF. In nucleotides, the CDR3 is TGTGCCGGTAGTATCACGGGAGAGACCCAGTACTTC.